This is a list of T cell receptor beta chains from one sample in a study of a mutant IDH1 vaccine in newly diagnosed glioma. These receptors' antigens are unknown. Sequencing was performed with immunoSEQ multiplex PCR; in TCRdb, only in-frame clones are kept and a portion is missing. This table holds approximately 41,000 clones, around 81% found once. Sample: PBMCs, taken from a glioma patient whose treatment included an IDH1 peptide vaccine. Source of these receptors: a middle-aged man with glioma. CDR3s include the opening cysteine and the closing phenylalanine or tryptophan. Fields, in order: J gene, V gene, D gene, clone size, CDR3 protein, CDR3 DNA. A D gene is named only where the DNA matches it firmly. For some rows the clone size is stated as once, few or many, or as a class when expanded; others skip it.

>TRBJ2-2|TRBV30|NA|few
CAWKPVSGGPLFF
TGTGCCTGGAAGCCTGTATCAGGGGGGCCGCTGTTTTTT
>TRBJ2-2|TRBV4-1|NA|medium-sized
CASSQAPYTGELFF
TGCGCCAGCAGCCAAGCCCCGTACACCGGGGAGCTGTTTTTT
>TRBJ1-2|TRBV28|TRBD1|NA
CASRNPGTGLYGYTF
TGTGCCAGCAGAAATCCCGGGACAGGGCTCTATGGCTACACCTTC
>TRBJ2-6|TRBV28|NA|NA
CASSDYRPGGANVLTF
TGTGCCAGCAGTGACTACAGGCCCGGTGGGGCCAACGTCCTGACTTTC
>TRBJ2-5|TRBV7-9|TRBD2|few
CASSFGTSQETQYF
TGTGCCAGCAGCTTCGGGACTAGTCAAGAGACCCAGTACTTC
>TRBJ2-3|TRBV28|TRBD2|NA
CASGLGGITDTQYF
TGTGCCAGCGGCCTCGGGGGGATAACAGATACGCAGTATTTT
>TRBJ2-1|TRBV28|TRBD1|NA
CASSYRGKQFF
TGTGCCAGCAGCTACAGGGGGAAGCAGTTCTTC
>TRBJ2-1|TRBV5-4|TRBD2|NA
CASSPEIAGGHNEQFF
TGTGCCAGCAGCCCGGAGATAGCGGGGGGGCACAATGAGCAGTTCTTC
>TRBJ1-1|TRBV7-9|TRBD1|NA
CASSRGQGNTEAFF
TGTGCCAGCAGCAGGGGGCAGGGGAACACTGAAGCTTTCTTT
>TRBJ2-5|TRBV7-3|TRBD1|NA
CASSESSTGETQYF
TGTGCCAGCAGCGAATCCTCGACAGGGGAGACCCAGTACTTC
>TRBJ2-7|TRBV28|NA|NA
CASSPTGLPSYEQYF
TGTGCCAGCAGCCCAACGGGGCTACCCTCCTACGAGCAGTACTTC
>TRBJ1-2|TRBV7-2|TRBD1|NA
CATGQGPWGYTF
TGTGCCACAGGACAGGGGCCGTGGGGCTACACCTTC
>TRBJ2-7|TRBV28|NA|NA
CASSFFYSGEQYF
TGTGCCAGCAGTTTTTTTTATTCGGGCGAGCAGTACTTC
>TRBJ2-2|TRBV7-3|TRBD1|NA
CASSLVGTGGPGELFF
TGTGCCAGCAGCCTAGTTGGGACAGGGGGTCCCGGGGAGCTGTTTTTT
>TRBJ2-7|TRBV6-5|TRBD2|NA
CASSYPGLAGAHEQYF
TGTGCCAGCAGTTACCCCGGGTTAGCGGGGGCCCACGAGCAGTACTTC
>TRBJ2-7|TRBV5-1|TRBD2|NA
CASSRGGSGGSYEQYF
TGCGCCAGCAGTCGCGGGGGCAGCGGGGGCTCCTACGAGCAGTACTTC
>TRBJ2-3|TRBV7-6|NA|NA
CASSSTREQDTQYF
TGTGCCAGCAGCTCCACACGGGAGCAAGATACGCAGTATTTT
>TRBJ2-2|TRBV7-9|NA|NA
CASSPDRSANTGELFF
TGTGCCAGCAGCCCCGACAGGAGCGCGAACACCGGGGAGCTGTTTTTT
>TRBJ1-6|TRBV27|NA|NA
CASSLSALGGSPLHF
TGTGCCAGCAGTTTATCGGCCCTCGGGGGTTCACCCCTCCACTTT
>TRBJ1-3|TRBV25-1|TRBD1|NA
CASSLGTGLIISGNTIYF
TGTGCCAGCAGTCTAGGGACAGGGTTGATCATCTCTGGAAACACCATATATTTT
>TRBJ2-3|TRBV7-2|NA|NA
CASSPSRGRPDTQYF
TGTGCCAGCAGCCCCAGTCGAGGGAGGCCAGATACGCAGTATTTT
>TRBJ2-5|TRBV28|TRBD2|NA
CASSFPGLVETQYF
TGTGCCAGCAGTTTCCCGGGACTAGTAGAGACCCAGTACTTC
>TRBJ2-3|TRBV25-1|NA|NA
CASSERASTDTQYF
TGTGCCAGCAGTGAACGAGCTAGCACAGATACGCAGTATTTT
>TRBJ1-5|TRBV6-5|NA|few
CASRDGASNQPQHF
TGTGCCAGCCGGGACGGGGCTAGCAATCAGCCCCAGCATTTT
>TRBJ2-7|TRBV18|TRBD2|few
CASSLLGSGSGYEQYF
TGTGCCAGCTCTCTTCTGGGTAGCGGGAGTGGCTACGAGCAGTACTTC
>TRBJ2-5|TRBV4-1|TRBD1|NA
CASSPETGRETQYF
TGCGCCAGCAGCCCTGAGACAGGGCGGGAGACCCAGTACTTC
>TRBJ2-3|TRBV7-3|NA|few
CASSLRDRTDTQYF
TGTGCCAGCAGCTTACGGGACCGCACAGATACGCAGTATTTT
>TRBJ2-1|TRBV11-1|NA|NA
CASSLGRGISSYNEQFF
TGTGCCAGCAGCTTAGGTCGGGGGATTAGCTCCTACAATGAGCAGTTCTTC
>TRBJ2-4|TRBV11-2|TRBD1|NA
CASSDTFGTARNIQYF
TGTGCCAGCAGCGACACTTTCGGGACAGCCAGAAACATTCAGTACTTC
>TRBJ1-1|TRBV4-1|NA|NA
CASRRGGGTEAFF
TGCGCCAGCCGCCGGGGAGGGGGCACTGAAGCTTTCTTT
>TRBJ1-2|TRBV11-2|TRBD1|NA
CASSLGGGRYGYTF
TGTGCCAGCAGCCTCGGAGGGGGCCGCTATGGCTACACCTTC
>TRBJ2-7|TRBV30|NA|NA
CAWAPGSTYEQYF
TGTGCCTGGGCGCCTGGGAGTACCTACGAGCAGTACTTC
>TRBJ2-7|TRBV19|NA|NA
CASSIASGVYEQYF
TGTGCCAGTAGTATAGCGTCCGGGGTCTACGAGCAGTACTTC
>TRBJ2-2|TRBV6-6|NA|NA
CASSYRVAGELFF
TGTGCCAGCAGTTACAGGGTGGCCGGGGAGCTGTTTTTT